Presented here are 18 T cell receptor beta chains from one specimen sequenced in a study of blood T cell repertoires in COVID-19. Libraries were prepared by immunoSEQ multiplex PCR; TCRdb keeps only in-frame clonotypes and omits some of them. The sample carries about 120,000 clones, 78% recorded once. Sequences were obtained from peripheral blood. These receptors were obtained from a man between 65 and 85 years old with acute or convalescent COVID-19.

This CDR3 is CASTHGGDYEQYF. The CDR3 DNA reads TGTGCCAGCACCCACGGCGGGGACTACGAGCAGTACTTC. The rearrangement uses TRBV7-9 and TRBJ2-7; a weak D match, TRBD2 (6 bases). The CDR3 has 13 residues. V was clipped by 7 bases and J by 3 bases, with 13 bases between them. CDR1 is SEHNR, CDR2 FQNEAQ, per germline (reference sequence).

The V call is TRBV2, the J call TRBJ1-5; 7 bases are shared with TRBD1. The germline CDR1 and CDR2 sequences are SNHLY and FYNNEI. V shed 6 bases, J shed 5 bases, and the junction held 7 bases outside the gene matches. CDR3 size: 14 residues. The DNA of the CDR3 is TGTGCCAGCAGCAAACAGGGGAGCGATCAGCCCCAGCATTTT. Encoded protein: CASSKQGSDQPQHF. Full variable domain (missing parts from reference TRBV2 and TRBJ1-5): EPEVTQTPSHQVTQMGQEVILRCVPISNHLYFYWYRQILGQKVEFLVSFYNNEISEKSEIFDDQFSVERPDGSNFTLKIRSTKLEDSAMYFCASSKQGSDQPQHFGDGTRLSIL.

The J gene is TRBJ1-6, the V gene TRBV4-3; 7 bases map to TRBD1. The germline V gene has CDR1 LGHNA and CDR2 YSLEER. This CDR3 comprises 15 residues. J lost 11 bases, V lost 0 bases, and 7 bases had no gene match. The CDR3 DNA reads TGCGCCAGCAGCCAAGATCAGTCAGGGGGGACACCCCTCCACTTT. It is translated as CASSQDQSGGTPLHF.

This sequence joins TRBV9 and TRBJ1-6; possible D gene TRBD1, 6 bases. Between the trimmed V and J ends, which lost 1 base and 7 bases, there was a span of 9 bases. CDR1 is SGDLS and CDR2 is YYNGEE in the germline V gene. The CDR3 has 14 amino acids. The CDR3 sequence is CASSVSQGNSPLHF. CDR3 coding DNA: TGTGCCAGCAGCGTATCACAGGGAAATTCACCCCTCCACTTT.

V gene TRBV7-2 combines with J gene TRBJ1-5, with 9 bases lining up with TRBD1. J gave up 6 bases and V 1 base, and 1 base lay outside the gene matches. The CDR3 spans 14 residues. The germline V gene has CDR1 SGHTA and CDR2 FQGNSA. CDR3 sequence: CASSLDRGPQPQHF. CDR3 DNA sequence: TGTGCCAGCAGCTTAGACAGGGGGCCTCAGCCCCAGCATTTT.

V is TRBV7-9 and J is TRBJ2-7; 9 bases match TRBD1. The CDR3 extends over 18 amino acids. V shed 5 bases, J shed 5 bases, and the junction held 19 bases outside the gene matches. Germline V gene sequence: CDR1 SEHNR, CDR2 FQNEAQ (reference sequence). CDR3 protein: CASSPRTGAKGNPNEQYF. CDR3 DNA: TGTGCCAGCAGCCCACGGACAGGGGCAAAGGGGAATCCTAACGAGCAGTACTTC.

This clone occurred once. The chain couples TRBV14 to TRBJ2-7; 8 bases are a match to TRBD2. CDR3 length: 15 amino acids. The V gene's germline CDR1 is SGHDN and CDR2 FVKESK. V was clipped by 1 base and J by 5 bases; unmatched bases: 7. Here the CDR3 reads CASSQAARGGDEQYF. DNA for the CDR3: TGTGCCAGCAGCCAAGCCGCCCGGGGGGGGGACGAGCAGTACTTC.

This chain connects TRBV5-4 to TRBJ1-6; TRBD1 might be the D (5 bases). The V end lost 0 bases, the J end lost 5 bases, and 6 bases lay between the germline ends. Per germline, CDR1 SGHNT and CDR2 YYREEE (reference sequence). This CDR3 contains 14 residues. CDR3 loop: CASSLDRNNSPLHF. The CDR3 DNA reads TGTGCCAGCAGCTTGGACAGGAATAATTCACCCCTCCACTTT.

V is TRBV5-1 and J is TRBJ1-4; possibly TRBD1 for D (5 bases). The germline gives CDR1 SGHRS, CDR2 YFSETQ. The CDR3 extends over 15 amino acids. The V end lost 5 bases, the J end lost 4 bases, and 15 bases lay between the germline ends. CDR3 amino acids: CASRSDWGGNEKLFF. The CDR3 DNA is TGCGCCAGCAGAAGTGACTGGGGGGGTAATGAAAAACTGTTTTTT.

The chain couples TRBV9 to TRBJ2-1; D is possibly TRBD1 (7 bases). V shed 4 bases and J shed 4 bases, with 15 bases lying between them. There are 15 residues in the CDR3. Germline assignment: CDR1 SGDLS and CDR2 YYNGEE. CDR3 nucleotide sequence: TGTGCCAGCAGCCCAGGGGGGACAGAGTACAATGAGCAGTTCTTC. Its protein product is CASSPGGTEYNEQFF.

This clone was seen only once. The rearrangement joins TRBV24-1 to TRBJ2-3; 8 nucleotides agree with TRBD2. Germline CDR1 is KGHDR and CDR2 is SFDVKD. J gave up 6 bases and V 4 bases, and 8 bases lay outside the gene matches. The CDR3 covers 15 residues. The CDR3 sequence: CATSEAGTREDTQYF. The CDR3 DNA sequence: TGTGCCACCAGTGAAGCCGGGACTAGAGAGGATACGCAGTATTTT.

This clone was detected a few times. This rearrangement joins TRBV2 to TRBJ1-6; D is unresolved. Germline values: CDR1 SNHLY, CDR2 FYNNEI. The V end was cut by 1 base, the J end by 9 bases, with 7 bases between. This CDR3 region has 13 residues. The CDR3 sequence: CASSEGFGSPLHF. The CDR3 DNA reads as TGTGCCAGCAGTGAAGGGTTCGGTTCACCCCTCCACTTT.

This rearrangement joins TRBV6-6 to TRBJ1-1; no clear D. Per germline, CDR1 MNHNY and CDR2 SVGAGI (reference sequence). The CDR3 extends over 13 amino acids. Trimming removed 3 bases at V and 0 bases at J, with 5 bases between. CDR3 DNA: TGTGCCAGCAGTTATCTCGTGAACACTGAAGCTTTCTTT. This translates into CASSYLVNTEAFF.

V gene TRBV9 combines with J gene TRBJ2-2, with D uncertain. The CDR3 runs 13 residues. The ends were cut back, 1 base at V and 2 bases at J, with 3 bases in the middle. CDR1 is SGDLS, CDR2 YYNGEE, per germline. In nucleotides, the CDR3 is TGTGCCAGCAGCGTAACAAACACCGGGGAGCTGTTTTTT. Amino acid sequence: CASSVTNTGELFF.

The CDR3 sequence: CASSTRGLGGGYTF. The CDR3, as DNA: TGTGCCAGTAGTACCCGAGGCTTAGGGGGTGGCTACACCTTC. The V and J genes are TRBV19 and TRBJ1-2, with D possibly TRBD1 on 6 matching bases. CDR1 is LNHDA, CDR2 SQIVND, per germline (reference sequence). The CDR3 has 14 residues. V was cut by 4 bases and J by 7 bases, with 16 bases left in between.

The chain employs TRBV6-6 and TRBJ1-1; the D is unclear. The CDR3 loop spans 14 amino acids. CDR1 MNHNY and CDR2 SVGAGI come from the germline V gene (reference sequence). V was clipped by 7 bases and J by 1 base, with 13 bases between them. The CDR3 reads CASTPWSGNTEAFF. The CDR3, as DNA: TGTGCCAGCACCCCTTGGAGTGGGAACACTGAAGCTTTCTTT.

This clone was seen more than once but under ten times. This chain links TRBV10-1 with TRBJ2-2; 8 bases map to TRBD1. CDR1 and CDR2 from the germline V gene are WNHNN and SYGVQD (reference sequence). The CDR3 contains 15 residues. The trim removed 7 bases at V and 3 bases at J, leaving 7 bases unmatched. The CDR3: CASKWTGWDTGELFF. CDR3 in DNA: TGCGCCAGCAAATGGACAGGGTGGGACACCGGGGAGCTGTTTTTT.

The rearrangement joins TRBV3-1 (or the pseudogene TRBV3-2) to TRBJ2-2; 11 positions match TRBD2. Germline assignment: CDR1 LGHDT and CDR2 YNNKEL (reference sequence). This CDR3 has 17 residues. V was clipped by 3 bases and J by 4 bases; unmatched bases: 7. The CDR3 protein is CASSQAGLAAGTGELFF. CDR3 sequence (DNA): TGTGCCAGCAGCCAGGCGGGACTAGCGGCGGGCACCGGGGAGCTGTTTTTT.